The 24 T cell receptor beta chains reported below all come from one sample, sequenced in a study of immune reconstitution after stem cell transplant in scleroderma. One entry per CDR3 protein, called by TCRdb with MiXCR from the RT-PCR reads. The sample records about 5,600 distinct CDR3 sequences, 8% being singletons. Collection of the sample occurred before or after autologous hematopoietic stem cell transplantation (not recorded which). The receptors stem from a male donor with systemic sclerosis.

The gene calls are TRBV20-1 and TRBJ2-1; D tentatively fits TRBD1 or TRBD2 (6 bases each). The germline CDR1 and CDR2 sequences are DFQATT and SNEGSKA (reference sequence). The length of the CDR3 is 15 residues. The V end was cut by 1 base, the J end by 1 base, with 11 bases between. This CDR3 is CSARVGGLSYNEQFF. The DNA for the CDR3 is TGCAGTGCTAGAGTTGGGGGGCTTTCCTACAATGAGCAGTTCTTC.

This clonotype turned up a few times. This chain links TRBV5-1 with TRBJ1-6, with 7 bases fitting TRBD1. The CDR3 spans 14 residues. After removal of 4 bases from V and 10 bases from J, the junction contained 8 bases not matched to a gene. The V gene's germline CDR1 is SGHRS and CDR2 YFSETQ. The CDR3 DNA reads as TGCGCCAGCAGCGAGCGACAGGGAGGGTCACCCCTCCACTTT. It encodes CASSERQGGSPLHF.

This clonotype is medium-sized within its sample. The J gene is TRBJ2-1, the V gene TRBV7-2; 8 positions agree with TRBD2. Germline V lookup: CDR1 SGHTA, CDR2 FQGNSA. The trim removed 2 bases at V and 3 bases at J, leaving 3 bases unmatched. The CDR3 runs to 15 residues. This chain's CDR3 is CASSLSTSGYNEQFF. The CDR3 nucleotides are TGTGCCAGCAGCTTAAGCACTAGCGGCTACAATGAGCAGTTCTTC.

This clonotype was seen more than once but under ten times. This sequence joins TRBV12-3 or TRBV12-4 and TRBJ2-3, with 8 nucleotides matching TRBD2. V was pared by 8 bases and J by 4 bases, with 14 bases of the junction left unmatched. The CDR3 has 16 amino acids. The CDR3 DNA is TGTGCCAGCTATTCCCGGGCTAGCGGGCTATCAGATACGCAGTATTTT. As protein: CASYSRASGLSDTQYF.

This clonotype rates as medium-sized. The genes are TRBV4-1 and TRBJ1-5, with TRBD1 as a possible D gene (5 bases). The CDR3 spans 17 residues. Trimming stripped 6 bases from V and 3 bases from J, with 21 bases between. Germline assignment: CDR1 MGHRA and CDR2 YSYEKL. CDR3 nucleotides: TGCGCCAGCAGTCATTACCGGGACGCAACCACCAATCAGCCCCAGCATTTT. Translation gives CASSHYRDATTNQPQHF.

This clonotype has a handful of counts. The chain joins TRBV3-1 to TRBJ2-1; 8 nucleotides agree with TRBD2. The CDR3 runs to 15 residues. Germline V gene lookup returns CDR1 LGHDT and CDR2 YNNKEL (reference sequence). V gave up 4 bases and J gave up 5 bases; unmatched junction bases: 7. DNA of the CDR3: TGTGCCAGCAGCCTCGAGCCTAGCGGGCACAATGAGCAGTTCTTC. It codes for CASSLEPSGHNEQFF.

Within the sample, this clonotype is medium-sized. CDR3 loop: CASSAAGGGTGELFF. CDR3 in DNA: TGTGCCAGCAGCGCAGCAGGGGGCGGAACCGGGGAGCTGTTTTTT. V gene TRBV11-2 combines with J gene TRBJ2-2, with TRBD1 matching 8 bases. With 5 bases clipped from V and 5 bases from J, the junction kept 7 bases outside the gene matches. The CDR3 extends over 15 amino acids. Germline V gene lookup returns CDR1 SGHAT and CDR2 FQNNGV.

This clonotype appeared a few times. This chain uses TRBV3-1 with TRBJ2-5; TRBD1 aligns across 10 bases. Trimming took 1 base from V and 5 from J; bases not matched to a gene: 4. Germline CDR1 reads LGHDT; CDR2 reads YNNKEL (reference sequence). The CDR3 length is 15 residues. CDR3 bases: TGTGCCAGCAGCCAAGGGACAGGGGGTTTGGAGACCCAGTACTTC. Translation gives CASSQGTGGLETQYF.

The chain carries TRBV15 and TRBJ2-1; D ambiguous. The V end was cut by 0 bases, the J end by 1 base, with 4 bases between. Germline-derived CDR1 and CDR2 are LNHNV and YYDKDF (reference sequence). This CDR3 is built from 14 residues. The CDR3: CATSRDTSYNEQFF. CDR3 nucleotide sequence: TGTGCCACCAGCAGAGATACGTCCTACAATGAGCAGTTCTTC.

The chain has TRBV27 and TRBJ2-7; 9 nucleotides line up with TRBD1. Losses at the gene ends were 5 bases for V and 3 bases for J; bases not matched to a gene: 5. Germline V lookup: CDR1 MNHEY, CDR2 SMNVEV (reference sequence). The CDR3 extends over 14 amino acids. In nucleotides, the CDR3 is TGTGCCAGCAGTGGCGGACAGGGGTTCTACGAGCAGTACTTC. Translated: CASSGGQGFYEQYF.

This clonotype was seen a few times. This chain uses TRBV5-1 with TRBJ2-7, with 9 bases matching TRBD1. The CDR3 contains 14 residues. The germline gives CDR1 SGHRS, CDR2 YFSETQ. Trimming at V came to 5 bases and at J to 2 bases, leaving 5 bases not matched to a gene. The CDR3 bases are TGCGCCAGCAGGGCCGGGACAGGGACCTACGAGCAGTACTTC. It yields the protein CASRAGTGTYEQYF.

Comments on this clonotype: This clone may be a read error of a much larger clone one base away. The genes are TRBV28 and TRBJ2-7, with a tentative D call TRBD2 (6 bases). The CDR3 loop spans 11 amino acids. Germline CDR1 is MDHEN and CDR2 is SYDVKM. Between the trimmed V and J ends, which lost 10 bases and 9 bases, there was a span of 16 bases. CDR3 in amino acids: CATQGTCTQYF. As DNA, the CDR3 is TGTGCCACCCAAGGGACTTGCACGCAGTACTTC. Drawing the rest from reference TRBV28 and TRBJ2-7, the complete variable domain is DVKVTQSSRYLVKRTGEKVFLECVQDMDHENMFWYRQDPGLGLRLIYFSYDVKMKEKGDIPEGYSVSREKKERFSLILESASTNQTSMYLCATQGTCTQYFGPGTRLTVT.

The chain recombines TRBV25-1 with TRBJ2-7; 8 positions agree with TRBD1. The V gene's germline CDR1 is MGHDK and CDR2 SYGVNS. The length of the CDR3 is 14 residues. V was pared by 6 bases and J by 5 bases, with 9 bases of the junction left unmatched. Here the CDR3 reads CASRPGTGVDEQYF. In DNA form, the CDR3 reads TGTGCCAGCAGACCCGGGACAGGAGTGGACGAGCAGTACTTC.

The chain joins TRBV20-1 to TRBJ2-5; maybe TRBD2 (7 bases). With 6 bases removed from V and 1 base from J, the gap between germline ends came to 18 bases. The germline gives CDR1 DFQATT, CDR2 SNEGSKA (reference sequence). CDR3 length: 15 residues. The CDR3 reads CSADRGAGRQETQYF. The DNA of the CDR3 is TGCAGTGCAGACCGGGGGGCAGGGCGCCAAGAGACCCAGTACTTC.

This chain connects TRBV7-9 to TRBJ2-1; TRBD2 is a possible D gene (5 bases). V was cut by 3 bases and J by 2 bases, with 5 bases left in between. CDR3 length: 13 amino acids. CDR1 is SEHNR and CDR2 is FQNEAQ in the germline V gene (reference sequence). The CDR3 DNA reads TGTGCCAGCAGCTTGGGAGCCTACAATGAGCAGTTCTTC. Amino acid sequence: CASSLGAYNEQFF.

A word on this clonotype: Since a much larger clone is just one base distant, this may be a read error. This chain links TRBV20-1 with TRBJ2-3; the match to TRBD2 covers 7 bases. The CDR3 extends over 13 amino acids. The V and J ends lost 0 bases and 6 bases, in that order; junction bases with no gene match: 3. Germline V gene data show CDR1 as DFQATT and CDR2 as SNEGSKA (reference sequence). This CDR3 is CSAREAGKDTQYF. The CDR3 DNA follows: TGCAGTGCTAGAGAAGCGGGAAAGGATACGCAGTATTTT.

The V call is TRBV11-2, the J call TRBJ2-1; D is unclear. Deletions cut 5 bases from V and 0 bases from J, with 8 bases between. CDR1 SGHAT and CDR2 FQNNGV come from the germline V gene. The CDR3 loop spans 14 amino acids. CDR3 protein: CASSHPSSYNEQFF. CDR3 sequence (DNA): TGTGCCAGCAGCCACCCCAGCTCCTACAATGAGCAGTTCTTC.

This clonotype is categorized as medium-sized. The gene calls are TRBV5-1 and TRBJ1-2; a weak D match, TRBD1 (6 bases). There are 15 residues in the CDR3. Trimming stripped 4 bases from V and 2 bases from J, with 15 bases between. CDR1 and CDR2 from the germline V gene are SGHRS and YFSETQ. CDR3 sequence reads: CASSPLGGGNYGYTF. CDR3 DNA: TGCGCCAGCAGCCCGCTTGGTGGGGGCAACTATGGCTACACCTTC. Looking up the rest from reference TRBV5-1 and TRBJ1-2 gives the full variable domain: KAGVTQTPRYLIKTRGQQVTLSCSPISGHRSVSWYQQTPGQGLQFLFEYFSETQRNKGNFPGRFSGRQFSNSRSEMNVSTLELGDSALYLCASSPLGGGNYGYTFGSGTRLTVV.

By its share, this clonotype is large. The chain links TRBV5-4 to TRBJ1-6, with D tentatively TRBD1 (5 bases). Deletions cut 0 bases from V and 7 bases from J, with 11 bases between. The CDR3 is 15 residues long. CDR1 SGHNT and CDR2 YYREEE come from the germline V gene (reference sequence). The chain's CDR3 is CASSLEKGLNSPLHF. In DNA form, the CDR3 reads TGTGCCAGCAGCTTGGAGAAGGGACTCAATTCACCCCTCCACTTT.

This clonotype is classed as medium-sized. This chain uses TRBV29-1 with TRBJ2-3; tentative D call: TRBD2 (5 bases). Germline V CDR1 and CDR2: SQVTM, ANQGSEA. With 3 bases removed from V and 6 bases from J, the gap between germline ends came to 13 bases. The CDR3 extends over 13 amino acids. The CDR3 is CSVERVGGDTQYF. The DNA of the CDR3 is TGCAGCGTTGAGAGGGTAGGCGGGGATACGCAGTATTTT.

The gene calls are TRBV21-1 and TRBJ2-1; the tabulated D call, TRBD2, remains unverified against the DNA. TRBV21-1 is designated a pseudogene. The CDR3 extends over 17 amino acids. CDR3 sequence: CASSNTSGGGMYNEQFF. CDR3 in DNA: TGTGCCAGCAGCAACACTAGCGGGGGGGGTATGTACAATGAGCAGTTCTTC.

This clonotype was found a few times. The genes are TRBV5-1 and TRBJ2-1, with D uncertain. The ends were cut back, 4 bases at V and 9 bases at J, with 20 bases in the middle. CDR1 is SGHRS and CDR2 is YFSETQ in the germline V gene. This CDR3 has 15 amino acids. As DNA, the CDR3 is TGCGCCAGCAGCGGTAACACCCTCTCTGTGGGTGAGCAGTTCTTC. Protein sequence: CASSGNTLSVGEQFF.

The table lists this clonotype with a few counts. The chain employs TRBV14 and TRBJ2-1; D may be TRBD2 (6 bases). The CDR3 loop spans 12 amino acids. The V and J ends lost 3 bases and 9 bases respectively, with 9 bases between them. The V gene's germline CDR1 is SGHDN and CDR2 FVKESK. CDR3 in amino acids: CASSQAGGEQFF. Here the CDR3 DNA reads TGTGCCAGCAGCCAGGCCGGGGGTGAGCAGTTCTTC.

Points on this clonotype: Being one base from a much bigger clone, this may be a read error. The chain employs TRBV7-2 and TRBJ2-3; D not resolved. Germline loops: CDR1 SGHTA, CDR2 FQGNSA. The length of the CDR3 is 14 residues. CDR3 amino acids: CAGSLVGSTDTQYF. The CDR3 coding sequence is TGTGCCGGCAGCTTAGTTGGCTCCACAGATACGCAGTATTTT. The variable domain in full, with the rest retrieved from reference TRBV7-2 and TRBJ2-3, is GAGVSQSPSNKVTEKGKDVELRCDPISGHTALYWYRQSLGQGLEFLIYFQGNSAPDKSGLPSDRFSAERTGGSVSTLTIQRTQQEDSAVYLCAGSLVGSTDTQYFGPGTRLTVL.